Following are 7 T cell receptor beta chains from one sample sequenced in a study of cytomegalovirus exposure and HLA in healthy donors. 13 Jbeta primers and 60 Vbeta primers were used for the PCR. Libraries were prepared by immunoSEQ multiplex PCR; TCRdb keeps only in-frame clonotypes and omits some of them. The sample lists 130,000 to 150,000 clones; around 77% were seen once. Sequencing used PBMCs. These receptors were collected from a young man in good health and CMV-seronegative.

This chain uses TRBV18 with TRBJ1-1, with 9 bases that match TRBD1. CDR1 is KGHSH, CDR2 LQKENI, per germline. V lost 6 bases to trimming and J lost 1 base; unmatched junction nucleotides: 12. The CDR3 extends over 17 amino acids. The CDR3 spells CASSSGTGWSKNTEAFF. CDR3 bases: TGTGCCAGCTCGTCCGGGACAGGGTGGTCGAAGAACACTGAAGCTTTCTTT.

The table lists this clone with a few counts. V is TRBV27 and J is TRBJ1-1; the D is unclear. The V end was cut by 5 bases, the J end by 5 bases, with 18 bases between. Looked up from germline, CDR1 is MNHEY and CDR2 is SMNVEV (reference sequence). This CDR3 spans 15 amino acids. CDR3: CASSLGGAGWTEAFF. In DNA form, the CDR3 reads TGTGCCAGCAGTCTAGGAGGTGCTGGGTGGACTGAAGCTTTCTTT.

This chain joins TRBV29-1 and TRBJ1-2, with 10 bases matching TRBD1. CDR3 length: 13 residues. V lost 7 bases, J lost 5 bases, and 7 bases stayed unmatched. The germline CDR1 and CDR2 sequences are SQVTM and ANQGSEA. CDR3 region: CSAYRDRGYGYTF. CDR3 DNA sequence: TGCAGCGCCTATCGGGACAGGGGATATGGCTACACCTTC.

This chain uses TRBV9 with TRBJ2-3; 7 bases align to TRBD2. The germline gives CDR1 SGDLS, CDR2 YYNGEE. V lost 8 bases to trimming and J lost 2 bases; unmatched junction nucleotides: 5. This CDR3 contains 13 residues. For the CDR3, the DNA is TGTGCCAGTGGAGCGGGGTCCACAGATACGCAGTATTTT. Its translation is CASGAGSTDTQYF.

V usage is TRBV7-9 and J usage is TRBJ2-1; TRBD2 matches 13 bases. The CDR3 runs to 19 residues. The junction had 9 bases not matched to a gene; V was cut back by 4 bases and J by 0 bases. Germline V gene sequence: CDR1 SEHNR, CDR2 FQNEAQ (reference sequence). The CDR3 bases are TGTGCCAGCAGCTCCGGACTAGCGGGGGACCCGAGCTCCTACAATGAGCAGTTCTTC. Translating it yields CASSSGLAGDPSSYNEQFF. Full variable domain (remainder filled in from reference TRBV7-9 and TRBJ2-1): DTGVSQNPRHKITKRGQNVTFRCDPISEHNRLYWYRQTLGQGPEFLTYFQNEAQLEKSRLLSDRFSAERPKGSFSTLEIQRTEQGDSAMYLCASSSGLAGDPSSYNEQFFGPGTRLTVL.

CDR3 amino acids: CASSPSRQSYNEQFF. The CDR3 nucleotides read TGTGCCAGCTCACCTTCCCGCCAGTCCTACAATGAGCAGTTCTTC. J is TRBJ2-1 and V is TRBV18; unclear D gene. Germline values: CDR1 KGHSH, CDR2 LQKENI. This CDR3 region has 15 residues. With 3 bases removed from V and 1 base from J, the gap between germline ends came to 10 bases.

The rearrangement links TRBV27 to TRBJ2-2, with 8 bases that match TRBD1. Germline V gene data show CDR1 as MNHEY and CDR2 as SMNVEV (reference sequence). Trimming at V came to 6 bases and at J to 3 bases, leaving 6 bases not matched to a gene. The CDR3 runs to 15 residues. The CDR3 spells CASRAGTGYTGELFF. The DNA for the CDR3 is TGTGCCAGCAGGGCCGGGACAGGTTACACCGGGGAGCTGTTTTTT.